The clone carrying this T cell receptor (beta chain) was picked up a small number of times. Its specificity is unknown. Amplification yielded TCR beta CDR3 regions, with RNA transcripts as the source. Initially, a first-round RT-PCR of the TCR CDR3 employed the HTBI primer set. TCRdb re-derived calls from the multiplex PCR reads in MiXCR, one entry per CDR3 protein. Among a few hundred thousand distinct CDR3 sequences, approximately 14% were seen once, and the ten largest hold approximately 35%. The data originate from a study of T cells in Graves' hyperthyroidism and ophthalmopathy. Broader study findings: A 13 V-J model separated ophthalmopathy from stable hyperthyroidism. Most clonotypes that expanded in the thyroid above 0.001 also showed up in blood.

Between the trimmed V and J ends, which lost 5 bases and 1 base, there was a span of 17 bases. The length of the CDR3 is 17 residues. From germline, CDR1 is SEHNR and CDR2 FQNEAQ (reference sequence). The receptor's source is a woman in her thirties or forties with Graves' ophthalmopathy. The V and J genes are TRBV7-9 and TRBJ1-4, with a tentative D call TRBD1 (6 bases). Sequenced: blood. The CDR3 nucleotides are TGTGCCAGCAGCCCGAAGGGGGATTCGCGAACTAATGAAAAACTGTTTTTT. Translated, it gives CASSPKGDSRTNEKLFF.